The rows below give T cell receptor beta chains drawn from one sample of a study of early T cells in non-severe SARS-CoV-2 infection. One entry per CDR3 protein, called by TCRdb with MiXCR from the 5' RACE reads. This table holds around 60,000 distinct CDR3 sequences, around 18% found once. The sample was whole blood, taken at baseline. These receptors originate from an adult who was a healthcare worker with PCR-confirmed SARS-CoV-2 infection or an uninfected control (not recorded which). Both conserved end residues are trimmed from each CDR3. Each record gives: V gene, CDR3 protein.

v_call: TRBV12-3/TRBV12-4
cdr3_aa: ASSLSQGPDTQY

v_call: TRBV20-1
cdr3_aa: SAGTGGLYEQY

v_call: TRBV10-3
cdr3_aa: ATAGQGDDTDTQY

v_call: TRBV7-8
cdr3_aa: ASSLRSGGSVHEQF

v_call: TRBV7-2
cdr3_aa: ASTFGTGGATTGELF

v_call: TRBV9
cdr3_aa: ASSVTQGGSPLH

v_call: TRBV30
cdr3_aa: AWRGTSNTEAF

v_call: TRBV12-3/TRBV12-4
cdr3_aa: ASSYDRGVEQY

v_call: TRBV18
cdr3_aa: ASWKGAGASGEQY

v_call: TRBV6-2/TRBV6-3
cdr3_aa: ASRTTQGEPTYEQY

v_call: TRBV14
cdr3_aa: ASSQVRVGNTEAF

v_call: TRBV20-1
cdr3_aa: SAHRTSATNEKLF

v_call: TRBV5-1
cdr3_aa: ASSTGSQHEQY

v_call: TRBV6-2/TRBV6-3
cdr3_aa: ASSYLLLTSGRDYEQY

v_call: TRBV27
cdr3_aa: ASSISGRRVNEQF

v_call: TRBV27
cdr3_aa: ASRPTSGGYLNEQF

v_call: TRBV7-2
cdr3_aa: ASSLSSSTDTQY

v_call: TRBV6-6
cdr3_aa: ASSSTGNLGYGYT

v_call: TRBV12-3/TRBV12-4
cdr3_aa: ASSLEVGSNQPQH

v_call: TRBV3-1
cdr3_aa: ASSQARGNSYEQY